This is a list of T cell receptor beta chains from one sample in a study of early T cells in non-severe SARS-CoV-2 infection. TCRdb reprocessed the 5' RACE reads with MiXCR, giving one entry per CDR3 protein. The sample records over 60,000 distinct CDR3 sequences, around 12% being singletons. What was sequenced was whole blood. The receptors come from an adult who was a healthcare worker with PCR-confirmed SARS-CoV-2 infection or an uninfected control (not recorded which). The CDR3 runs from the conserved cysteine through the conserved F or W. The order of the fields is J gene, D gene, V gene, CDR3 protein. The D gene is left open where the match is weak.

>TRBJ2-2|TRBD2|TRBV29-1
CSVRLAVEELFF
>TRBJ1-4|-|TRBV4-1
CASSAYREGSEKLFF
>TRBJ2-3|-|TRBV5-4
CASSLVGYTQYF
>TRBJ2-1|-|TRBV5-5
CASSSLLRSYNEQFF
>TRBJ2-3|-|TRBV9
CASSEVPGNTQYF
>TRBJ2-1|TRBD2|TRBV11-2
CASRQTGTKRTYNEQFF
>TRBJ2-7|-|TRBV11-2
CASSLAAWEGYEQYF
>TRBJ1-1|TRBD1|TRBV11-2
CASSQGGMNTEAFF
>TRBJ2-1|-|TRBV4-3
CASSQDTAPYNEQFF
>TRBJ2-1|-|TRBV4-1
CASSQVDLGISYNEQFF
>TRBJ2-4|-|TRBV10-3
CAISPDRSTIQYF
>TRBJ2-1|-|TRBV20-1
CSARDKGRGPLYNEQFF
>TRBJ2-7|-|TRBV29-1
CSGADPFSYEQYF
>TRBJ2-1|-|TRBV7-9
CASRPGIEFF
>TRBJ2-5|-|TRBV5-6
CASSFDSGGTQYF
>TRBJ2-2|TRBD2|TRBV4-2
CASRRGLAMNTGELFF
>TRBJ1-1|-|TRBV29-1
CSGGSPGTEAFF
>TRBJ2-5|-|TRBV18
CASSPRGSGETQYF
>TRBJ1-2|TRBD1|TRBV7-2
CASSPRTGMGWANYGYTF
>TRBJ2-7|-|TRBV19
CASSPDSLYEQYF
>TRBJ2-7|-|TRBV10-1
CASSPSGYEQYF
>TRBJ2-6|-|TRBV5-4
CASSLLGSGANVLTF
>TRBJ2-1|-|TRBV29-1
CSAATRANEQFF
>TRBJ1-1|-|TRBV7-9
CASSLIVDTEAFF
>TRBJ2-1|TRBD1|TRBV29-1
CSVNQQGNEQFF
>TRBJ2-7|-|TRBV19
CASSPDSVYEQYF
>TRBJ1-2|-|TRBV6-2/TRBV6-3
CASSYRQGGGYTF
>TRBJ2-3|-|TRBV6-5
CASSSTAGPTDTQYF
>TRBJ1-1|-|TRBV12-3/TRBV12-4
CASSFEAGSEAFF
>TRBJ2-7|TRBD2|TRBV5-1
CASSPTSGGSYEQYF
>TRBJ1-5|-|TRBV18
CASSPNGGSNQPQHF
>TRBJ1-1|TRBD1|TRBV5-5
CASSLGDRTEAFF
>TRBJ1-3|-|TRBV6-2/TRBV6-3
CASRPRSGNTIYF
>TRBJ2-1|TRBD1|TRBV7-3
CASSPGGRDRLNEQFF